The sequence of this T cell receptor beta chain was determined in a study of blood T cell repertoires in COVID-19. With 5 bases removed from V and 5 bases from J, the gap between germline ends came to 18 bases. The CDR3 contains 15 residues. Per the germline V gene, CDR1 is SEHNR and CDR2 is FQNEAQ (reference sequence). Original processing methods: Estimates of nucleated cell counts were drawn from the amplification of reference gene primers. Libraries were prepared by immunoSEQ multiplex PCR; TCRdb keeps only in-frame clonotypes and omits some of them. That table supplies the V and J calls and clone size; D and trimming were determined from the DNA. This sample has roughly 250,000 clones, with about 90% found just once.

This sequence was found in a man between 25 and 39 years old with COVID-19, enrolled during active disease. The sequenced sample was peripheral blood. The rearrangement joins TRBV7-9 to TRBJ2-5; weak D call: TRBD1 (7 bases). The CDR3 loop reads CASSPPQGGAETQYF. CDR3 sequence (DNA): TGTGCCAGCAGCCCGCCCCAGGGGGGTGCGGAGACCCAGTACTTC.